These T cell receptor beta chains were read from a single sample in a study of shared clonotypes between healthy human individuals. The protocol was immunoSEQ multiplex PCR, while the TCRdb copy is restricted to in-frame clones and leaves out a portion. The sample lists about 2,200,000 clones, roughly 91% seen once, with roughly 1.8% in the top ten. Input material: naive CD8+ T cells from PBMCs. These TCRs come from a man between 18 and 29 years old in good health. Some clones in this sample may be carry-over from other donors' samples. Each CDR3 is given with its conserved first and last residue. Each record gives: D gene, J gene, clone size, V gene, CDR3 protein, CDR3 DNA. A D gene is named only where the DNA matches it firmly. Where a row states a size, it is once, few, many or the class of an expanded clone; other rows omit it.

>-|TRBJ2-7|once|TRBV28
CASSSWVAPSYEQYF
TGTGCCAGCAGTTCTTGGGTAGCTCCATCCTACGAGCAGTACTTC
>TRBD1|TRBJ2-7|-|TRBV27
CASSPGTANYEQYF
TGTGCCAGCAGCCCCGGGACAGCAAATTACGAGCAGTACTTC
>-|TRBJ1-1|few|TRBV10-3
CATSTVNTEAFF
TGTGCCACCTCGACAGTTAACACTGAAGCTTTCTTT
>-|TRBJ2-7|-|TRBV19
CASSLQDDSYEQYF
TGTGCCAGTAGCCTCCAGGACGACTCCTACGAGCAGTACTTC
>-|TRBJ1-5|-|TRBV5-8
CASSLTVNSNQPQHF
TGTGCCAGCAGCTTAACTGTTAATAGCAATCAGCCCCAGCATTTT
>-|TRBJ2-7|-|TRBV9
CASSPGTQRDEQYF
TGTGCCAGCAGCCCAGGGACCCAACGAGACGAGCAGTACTTC
>TRBD2|TRBJ2-2|-|TRBV7-2
CASSPAPGLAGGTGELFF
TGTGCCAGCAGCCCAGCGCCGGGACTAGCGGGAGGTACCGGGGAGCTGTTTTTT
>-|TRBJ1-1|-|TRBV30
CAWFSPGPREAFF
TGTGCCTGGTTTTCGCCGGGACCCCGGGAGGCTTTCTTT
>-|TRBJ2-7|once|TRBV2
CASSESQGRYEQYF
TGTGCCAGCAGTGAGTCACAGGGAAGGTACGAGCAGTACTTC
>-|TRBJ1-1|-|TRBV4-1
CASSQDIRNTEAFF
TGCGCCAGCAGCCAAGATATCAGGAACACTGAAGCTTTCTTT
>TRBD1|TRBJ2-3|once|TRBV9
CASSAQDSGTGWGGTDTQYF
TGTGCCAGCAGCGCCCAGGACTCCGGGACAGGGTGGGGCGGCACAGATACGCAGTATTTT
>TRBD2|TRBJ2-7|-|TRBV30
CAWSVGGEAYEQYF
TGTGCCTGGAGTGTTGGGGGGGAGGCGTACGAGCAGTACTTC
>-|TRBJ1-2|few|TRBV5-6
CASSSSQGRGYGYTF
TGTGCCAGCAGCTCGAGTCAGGGGCGCGGCTATGGCTACACCTTC
>TRBD2|TRBJ2-7|once|TRBV9
CASEGLAGGEQYF
TGTGCCAGCGAGGGGCTAGCGGGAGGGGAGCAGTACTTC
>-|TRBJ1-4|-|TRBV5-3
CARSSGFQVDEKLFF
TGTGCCAGAAGCTCAGGGTTTCAGGTGGACGAAAAACTGTTTTTT
>-|TRBJ1-1|-|TRBV27
CASSLSRGGNTEAFF
TGTGCCAGCAGTTTATCGCGGGGGGGGAACACTGAAGCTTTCTTT
>TRBD1|TRBJ1-2|-|TRBV5-4
CASSLEQGAHGYTF
TGTGCCAGCAGCTTGGAGCAGGGGGCGCATGGCTACACCTTC
>-|TRBJ2-1|-|TRBV9
CASSPGIGSYNEQFF
TGTGCCAGCTCCCCCGGAATCGGCTCCTACAATGAGCAGTTCTTC
>-|TRBJ1-2|-|TRBV7-6
CASSSPGVGGGYTF
TGTGCCAGCAGCTCCCCAGGGGTGGGGGGTGGCTACACCTTC
>-|TRBJ1-4|-|TRBV7-6
CASSLGRHTAREKLFF
TGTGCCAGCAGCTTAGGCCGCCACACGGCCAGGGAAAAACTGTTTTTT
>-|TRBJ2-7|once|TRBV5-3
CARCGGRSSYEQYF
TGTGCCAGGTGTGGAGGGAGGAGCTCCTACGAGCAGTACTTC
>TRBD1|TRBJ2-1|-|TRBV5-6
CASSLGGTGEYNEQFF
TGTGCCAGCAGCTTGGGGGGGACAGGAGAGTACAATGAGCAGTTCTTC
>-|TRBJ2-3|once|TRBV19
CASSIGTNTDTQYF
TGTGCCAGTAGTATAGGAACAAACACAGATACGCAGTATTTT
>-|TRBJ2-1|-|TRBV4-3
CASSHGRGGNEQFF
TGCGCCAGCAGCCATGGGCGGGGAGGCAATGAGCAGTTCTTC
>-|TRBJ1-1|-|TRBV6-5
CASSYSMGSPLLEAFF
TGTGCCAGCAGTTACTCGATGGGCAGCCCGCTCCTTGAAGCTTTCTTT
>-|TRBJ2-7|-|TRBV9
CASSAGGGPTYEQYF
TGTGCCAGCAGCGCCGGAGGGGGGCCCACCTACGAGCAGTACTTC
>TRBD1|TRBJ1-4|-|TRBV5-3
CARSLDRGEEKLFF
TGTGCCAGAAGCTTGGACAGGGGGGAGGAAAAACTGTTTTTT
>TRBD1|TRBJ2-7|-|TRBV7-9
CASSFGSEGTGVDEQYF
TGTGCCAGCAGCTTCGGGTCGGAGGGGACAGGGGTTGACGAGCAGTACTTC
>TRBD1|TRBJ2-7|-|TRBV7-9
CASTPGTGVAYEQYF
TGTGCCAGCACCCCCGGGACAGGAGTTGCCTACGAGCAGTACTTC
>-|TRBJ1-4|-|TRBV15
CATSRDLMADEKLFF
TGTGCCACCAGCAGAGATCTTATGGCCGATGAAAAACTGTTTTTT
>TRBD1|TRBJ2-7|-|TRBV7-3
CAPTGPGTGALSYEQYF
TGTGCCCCCACGGGACCCGGGACAGGGGCCCTCTCCTACGAGCAGTACTTC
>TRBD1|TRBJ1-4|-|TRBV9
CASSAGGPTNEKLFF
TGTGCCAGCAGCGCAGGGGGACCAACTAATGAAAAACTGTTTTTT
>-|TRBJ1-6|-|TRBV30
CAWSVLGGSPLHF
TGTGCCTGGAGTGTACTGGGGGGTTCACCCCTCCACTTT
>-|TRBJ1-1|few|TRBV19
CASLRVGLNTEAFF
TGTGCCAGTCTCCGTGTGGGGCTGAACACTGAAGCTTTCTTT
>TRBD1|TRBJ1-3|-|TRBV7-3
CASSSRDRDRGAGNTIYF
TGTGCCAGCAGCTCCCGGGACAGGGACCGCGGGGCTGGAAACACCATATATTTT
>-|TRBJ2-3|-|TRBV27
CASSLVLRDTQYF
TGTGCCAGCAGTTTAGTTCTCCGGGATACGCAGTATTTT
>TRBD2|TRBJ2-7|-|TRBV5-6
CASRVSPGTSDYEQYF
TGTGCCAGCAGGGTGAGCCCCGGGACTAGTGACTACGAGCAGTACTTC
>-|TRBJ2-7|-|TRBV7-3
CASSLIGGPASYEQYF
TGTGCCAGCAGCTTAATAGGAGGCCCGGCCTCCTACGAGCAGTACTTC
>TRBD2|TRBJ2-7|-|TRBV10-1
CASSEPAGEDEQYF
TGCGCCAGCAGTGAGCCAGCGGGAGAAGACGAGCAGTACTTC
>TRBD1|TRBJ1-5|-|TRBV2
CASRTGGGNQPQHF
TGTGCCAGCAGGACAGGGGGCGGCAATCAGCCCCAGCATTTT
>TRBD1|TRBJ2-2|-|TRBV5-1
CASSWTGGGGIGELFF
TGCGCCAGCAGCTGGACAGGGGGCGGTGGTATCGGGGAGCTGTTTTTT
>TRBD1|TRBJ1-2|once|TRBV30
CAWTTRDRGSRYTF
TGTGCCTGGACTACCCGGGACAGGGGGTCTCGCTACACCTTC
>-|TRBJ2-5|-|TRBV7-9
CASSLDGRAEETQYF
TGTGCCAGCAGCTTAGACGGTCGGGCAGAAGAGACCCAGTACTTC
>-|TRBJ1-2|-|TRBV28
CASSLNRDPYGYTF
TGTGCCAGCAGTTTAAACAGGGACCCGTATGGCTACACCTTC
>-|TRBJ2-1|-|TRBV7-9
CASSLQNEQFF
TGTGCCAGCAGCTTACAGAATGAGCAGTTCTTC
>-|TRBJ1-2|-|TRBV10-3
CAISEVDRPNYGYTF
TGTGCCATCAGTGAAGTTGACAGACCGAACTATGGCTACACCTTC
>-|TRBJ1-2|-|TRBV6-5
CASSYDTGYGYTF
TGTGCCAGCAGTTACGATACTGGATATGGCTACACCTTC
>-|TRBJ2-1|once|TRBV28
CASTGGGFNEQFF
TGTGCCAGCACTGGGGGCGGCTTCAATGAGCAGTTCTTC
>-|TRBJ2-7|-|TRBV9
CASSRALATYEQYF
TGTGCCAGCAGTCGAGCTCTAGCGACCTACGAGCAGTACTTC
>-|TRBJ1-4|-|TRBV11-2
CASSFRATNEKLFF
TGTGCCAGCAGCTTCCGGGCAACTAATGAAAAACTGTTTTTT
>TRBD2|TRBJ2-1|-|TRBV10-1
CGQQAGPEHNEQFF
TGCGGGCAGCAAGCGGGACCCGAACACAATGAGCAGTTCTTC
>-|TRBJ2-2|-|TRBV11-2
CASSHLTMGGELFF
TGTGCCAGCAGCCATCTGACCATGGGAGGGGAGCTGTTTTTT
>TRBD1|TRBJ1-2|-|TRBV28
CASSLNYRTGANYGYTF
TGTGCCAGCAGCCTAAACTACAGGACAGGGGCTAACTATGGCTACACCTTC
>-|TRBJ2-5|-|TRBV27
CASTQTGHKAETQYF
TGTGCCAGCACCCAAACGGGACACAAGGCGGAGACCCAGTACTTC
>-|TRBJ2-5|-|TRBV18
CASSPASAPSQETQYF
TGTGCCAGCTCCCCAGCGTCGGCACCCAGCCAAGAGACCCAGTACTTC